A selection of T cell receptor beta chains follows, all from one sample in a study of blood T cell dynamics during melanoma immunotherapy. Libraries were prepared by immunoSEQ multiplex PCR; TCRdb keeps only in-frame clonotypes and omits some of them. The sample comprises 25,000 to 35,000 clones, around 80% of which are singletons, and approximately 10% rests with the top ten. The sequences come from blood, collected from a patient treated with checkpoint blockade. These receptors were collected from a human donor with melanoma. Both conserved end residues are part of each CDR3. The order of the fields is CDR3 protein, CDR3 DNA, J gene, V gene, D gene, clone size. A D gene is named only where the DNA matches it firmly. Part of the rows lack a size; the others show once, few, many or a class for expanded clones.

CDR3aa: CASSFGLAGSNEQYF
CDR3nt: TGTGCCAGCAGCTTCGGACTAGCGGGAAGCAACGAGCAGTACTTC
j_gene: TRBJ2-7
v_gene: TRBV7-9
d_gene: TRBD2
abundance: -

CDR3aa: CASSDTLAGGFDEQFF
CDR3nt: TGTGCCAGCAGTGATACACTAGCGGGGGGCTTTGACGAGCAGTTCTTC
j_gene: TRBJ2-1
v_gene: TRBV6-1
d_gene: TRBD2
abundance: -

CDR3aa: CARLLDTPTTYEQYF
CDR3nt: TGTGCCAGACTCCTGGACACCCCGACAACCTACGAGCAGTACTTC
j_gene: TRBJ2-7
v_gene: TRBV25-1
d_gene: -
abundance: -

CDR3aa: CASSLLTSGSDEQFF
CDR3nt: TGTGCCAGCAGCCTACTAACTAGCGGGAGCGATGAGCAGTTCTTC
j_gene: TRBJ2-1
v_gene: TRBV7-2
d_gene: TRBD2
abundance: -

CDR3aa: CASSASLLGNTIYF
CDR3nt: TGTGCCAGCAGCGCCAGCCTTCTTGGAAACACCATATATTTT
j_gene: TRBJ1-3
v_gene: TRBV9
d_gene: -
abundance: -

CDR3aa: CASRGRTSHGRDEAFF
CDR3nt: TGTGCCAGCAGGGGCAGGACCTCCCATGGGCGGGATGAAGCTTTCTTT
j_gene: TRBJ1-1
v_gene: TRBV9
d_gene: -
abundance: -

CDR3aa: CASSEAGGQNF
CDR3nt: TGTGCCAGCAGTGAAGCGGGGGGACAAAACTTC
j_gene: TRBJ2-7
v_gene: TRBV6-1
d_gene: -
abundance: -

CDR3aa: CASSVSSAQPYEQYF
CDR3nt: TGTGCCAGCAGCGTATCATCAGCGCAACCCTACGAGCAGTACTTC
j_gene: TRBJ2-7
v_gene: TRBV9
d_gene: -
abundance: -

CDR3aa: CASSLTWGQKNTEAFF
CDR3nt: TGTGCCAGCAGCTTAACTTGGGGACAGAAGAACACTGAAGCTTTCTTT
j_gene: TRBJ1-1
v_gene: TRBV11-2
d_gene: TRBD1
abundance: few

CDR3aa: CASSQGPPNTEAFF
CDR3nt: TGCGCCAGCAGCCAAGGACCACCGAACACTGAAGCTTTCTTT
j_gene: TRBJ1-1
v_gene: TRBV4-1
d_gene: -
abundance: -

CDR3aa: CASSYSPVSSPLHF
CDR3nt: TGTGCCAGCAGTTACTCCCCAGTTTCTTCACCCCTCCACTTT
j_gene: TRBJ1-6
v_gene: TRBV6-5
d_gene: -
abundance: -

CDR3aa: CASSELVAETQYF
CDR3nt: TGTGCCAGCAGCGAACTAGTAGCAGAGACCCAGTACTTC
j_gene: TRBJ2-5
v_gene: TRBV5-6
d_gene: -
abundance: -

CDR3aa: CASSVGPPGTGELFF
CDR3nt: TGTGCCAGCAGTGTTGGGCCCCCGGGCACCGGGGAGCTGTTTTTT
j_gene: TRBJ2-2
v_gene: TRBV2
d_gene: -
abundance: -

CDR3aa: CASSGRTSGRFNEQYF
CDR3nt: TGTGCCAGCAGCGGAAGGACTAGCGGGAGATTCAACGAGCAGTACTTC
j_gene: TRBJ2-7
v_gene: TRBV11-1
d_gene: TRBD2
abundance: once

CDR3aa: CASSKPGQGPYEQYF
CDR3nt: TGTGCCAGCAGCAAACCGGGACAGGGACCCTACGAGCAGTACTTC
j_gene: TRBJ2-7
v_gene: TRBV27
d_gene: TRBD1
abundance: few

CDR3aa: CASRFFGTGGVGTEAFF
CDR3nt: TGTGCCAGCCGATTTTTTGGTACAGGGGGCGTAGGAACTGAAGCTTTCTTT
j_gene: TRBJ1-1
v_gene: TRBV27
d_gene: TRBD1
abundance: -

CDR3aa: CASSNTGTDYNEQFF
CDR3nt: TGTGCCAGCAGTAATACCGGGACAGACTACAATGAGCAGTTCTTC
j_gene: TRBJ2-1
v_gene: TRBV7-9
d_gene: TRBD1
abundance: few

CDR3aa: CASSLRGAGSSTDTQYF
CDR3nt: TGTGCCAGCAGCTTAAGGGGAGCGGGGTCTAGCACAGATACGCAGTATTTT
j_gene: TRBJ2-3
v_gene: TRBV7-2
d_gene: TRBD2
abundance: -

CDR3aa: CAISESTPQGLGGDTQYF
CDR3nt: TGTGCCATCAGTGAGTCTACCCCTCAGGGTTTGGGAGGAGATACGCAGTATTTT
j_gene: TRBJ2-3
v_gene: TRBV10-3
d_gene: -
abundance: -

CDR3aa: CASSLKDSNTDTQYF
CDR3nt: TGTGCTAGCAGCTTAAAGGACAGCAACACAGATACGCAGTATTTT
j_gene: TRBJ2-3
v_gene: TRBV7-7
d_gene: -
abundance: once

CDR3aa: CAPKGARQPQHF
CDR3nt: TGTGCCCCCAAAGGGGCCCGCCAGCCCCAGCATTTT
j_gene: TRBJ1-5
v_gene: TRBV19
d_gene: -
abundance: once

CDR3aa: CASIFDRGDTEAFF
CDR3nt: TGTGCCAGCATTTTCGACAGGGGTGACACTGAAGCTTTCTTT
j_gene: TRBJ1-1
v_gene: TRBV7-2
d_gene: TRBD1
abundance: -

CDR3aa: CASRDRGYNEQFF
CDR3nt: TGTGCCAGCCGGGACAGGGGGTACAATGAGCAGTTCTTC
j_gene: TRBJ2-1
v_gene: TRBV14
d_gene: TRBD1
abundance: once

CDR3aa: CASSLVGKAFF
CDR3nt: TGTGCCAGCAGCTTAGTAGGAAAAGCTTTCTTT
j_gene: TRBJ1-1
v_gene: TRBV7-8
d_gene: -
abundance: -

CDR3aa: CASTRGEGRGYTF
CDR3nt: TGTGCCAGCACCCGTGGTGAGGGGAGAGGCTACACCTTC
j_gene: TRBJ1-2
v_gene: TRBV6-1
d_gene: -
abundance: few

CDR3aa: CASSPSTGYQPQHF
CDR3nt: TGTGCCAGCAGCCCCTCTACAGGGTATCAGCCCCAGCATTTT
j_gene: TRBJ1-5
v_gene: TRBV27
d_gene: -
abundance: -

CDR3aa: CASSIADNLRIQYF
CDR3nt: TGTGCCAGTAGTATAGCGGACAATCTACGCATTCAGTACTTC
j_gene: TRBJ2-4
v_gene: TRBV19
d_gene: -
abundance: few

CDR3aa: CASSLAGSGNYEQYF
CDR3nt: TGTGCCAGCAGCTTGGCTGGTAGCGGAAACTACGAGCAGTACTTC
j_gene: TRBJ2-7
v_gene: TRBV5-8
d_gene: -
abundance: few

CDR3aa: CASSYSRATEAFF
CDR3nt: TGTGCCAGCAGTTACTCGCGGGCCACTGAAGCTTTCTTT
j_gene: TRBJ1-1
v_gene: TRBV6-5
d_gene: -
abundance: -

CDR3aa: CASSEVPGLAGDLAKNIQYF
CDR3nt: TGTGCCAGCAGCGAAGTTCCGGGACTAGCGGGGGATTTAGCCAAAAACATTCAGTACTTC
j_gene: TRBJ2-4
v_gene: TRBV7-6
d_gene: TRBD2
abundance: -

CDR3aa: CASSLGSGEQFF
CDR3nt: TGCGCCAGCAGCCTGGGCTCCGGTGAGCAGTTCTTC
j_gene: TRBJ2-1
v_gene: TRBV5-1
d_gene: -
abundance: -

CDR3aa: CAWSSPPGYGYTF
CDR3nt: TGTGCCTGGAGTTCGCCGCCCGGCTATGGCTACACCTTC
j_gene: TRBJ1-2
v_gene: TRBV30
d_gene: -
abundance: -

CDR3aa: CASSLPPGYGYTF
CDR3nt: TGTGCCAGCAGTTTACCCCCAGGCTATGGCTACACCTTC
j_gene: TRBJ1-2
v_gene: TRBV28
d_gene: -
abundance: -

CDR3aa: CASSLGPPLGADTQYF
CDR3nt: TGTGCCAGCAGTCTTGGACCTCCTTTAGGGGCAGATACGCAGTATTTT
j_gene: TRBJ2-3
v_gene: TRBV27
d_gene: -
abundance: -

CDR3aa: CASRRMGGQLSSGNTIYF
CDR3nt: TGTGCCAGCAGGCGGATGGGGGGACAGCTTAGCTCTGGAAACACCATATATTTT
j_gene: TRBJ1-3
v_gene: TRBV7-8
d_gene: TRBD1
abundance: medium-sized

CDR3aa: CASSPGQGAPTEAFF
CDR3nt: TGTGCCAGCAGCCCGGGACAGGGGGCGCCCACTGAAGCTTTCTTT
j_gene: TRBJ1-1
v_gene: TRBV11-3
d_gene: TRBD1
abundance: -

CDR3aa: CAWSEVGVEQYF
CDR3nt: TGTGCCTGGAGTGAAGTCGGGGTCGAGCAGTACTTC
j_gene: TRBJ2-7
v_gene: TRBV30
d_gene: -
abundance: -

CDR3aa: CASSPPGSGGRSGANVLTF
CDR3nt: TGTGCCAGCTCACCACCCGGTAGCGGGGGAAGATCTGGGGCCAACGTCCTGACTTTC
j_gene: TRBJ2-6
v_gene: TRBV18
d_gene: TRBD2
abundance: -

CDR3aa: CASSPGSGTDTQYF
CDR3nt: TGCGCCAGCAGCCCTGGCTCAGGCACAGATACGCAGTATTTT
j_gene: TRBJ2-3
v_gene: TRBV4-1
d_gene: -
abundance: -

CDR3aa: CAISSGMDGTYEQYF
CDR3nt: TGTGCCATCAGTTCCGGTATGGACGGCACCTACGAGCAGTACTTC
j_gene: TRBJ2-7
v_gene: TRBV10-3
d_gene: -
abundance: -

CDR3aa: CASSQDRGNSPLHF
CDR3nt: TGCGCCAGCAGCCAAGATCGGGGTAATTCACCCCTCCACTTT
j_gene: TRBJ1-6
v_gene: TRBV4-3
d_gene: -
abundance: -

CDR3aa: CATNRGSDTQYF
CDR3nt: TGTGCCACAAACAGGGGCTCAGATACGCAGTATTTT
j_gene: TRBJ2-3
v_gene: TRBV28
d_gene: TRBD1
abundance: few

CDR3aa: CASSVGRISYEQYF
CDR3nt: TGTGCCAGCAGCGTGGGGCGGATCTCCTACGAGCAGTACTTC
j_gene: TRBJ2-7
v_gene: TRBV9
d_gene: -
abundance: few

CDR3aa: CASSLGAGLGNQPQHF
CDR3nt: TGTGCCAGCAGCTTAGGGGCAGGGTTAGGCAATCAGCCCCAGCATTTT
j_gene: TRBJ1-5
v_gene: TRBV7-2
d_gene: -
abundance: -

CDR3aa: CASSLLDDNEKLFF
CDR3nt: TGTGCCAGCAGCTTACTTGATGATAATGAAAAACTGTTTTTT
j_gene: TRBJ1-4
v_gene: TRBV7-2
d_gene: -
abundance: -

CDR3aa: CASSFGTVRNEQFF
CDR3nt: TGCGCCAGCAGCTTCGGGACGGTAAGGAATGAGCAGTTCTTC
j_gene: TRBJ2-1
v_gene: TRBV5-1
d_gene: -
abundance: -

CDR3aa: CASSPSRGGYQETQYF
CDR3nt: TGTGCCAGCAGCCCCTCTCGCGGGGGATACCAAGAGACCCAGTACTTC
j_gene: TRBJ2-5
v_gene: TRBV7-9
d_gene: TRBD2
abundance: -

CDR3aa: CASSADSSVLTF
CDR3nt: TGTGCCAGCAGCGCCGATAGCTCCGTCCTGACTTTC
j_gene: TRBJ2-6
v_gene: TRBV9
d_gene: -
abundance: -

CDR3aa: CASQGIGPLHF
CDR3nt: TGTGCCAGCCAGGGTATTGGACCCCTCCACTTT
j_gene: TRBJ1-6
v_gene: TRBV27
d_gene: -
abundance: -

CDR3aa: CASRGRGHEQYF
CDR3nt: TGCGCCAGCAGGGGCAGGGGCCACGAGCAGTACTTC
j_gene: TRBJ2-7
v_gene: TRBV10-2
d_gene: -
abundance: few

CDR3aa: CASRADGGTLSGANVLTF
CDR3nt: TGTGCCAGCAGGGCGGACGGAGGGACCCTCTCTGGGGCCAACGTCCTGACTTTC
j_gene: TRBJ2-6
v_gene: TRBV2
d_gene: -
abundance: -

CDR3aa: CASSDIVRGGNEQFF
CDR3nt: TGTGCCAGCAGTGACATCGTAAGGGGGGGGAATGAGCAGTTCTTC
j_gene: TRBJ2-1
v_gene: TRBV6-1
d_gene: -
abundance: -

CDR3aa: CASSETDTQYF
CDR3nt: TGTGCCAGCAGTGAGACAGATACGCAGTATTTT
j_gene: TRBJ2-3
v_gene: TRBV2
d_gene: -
abundance: once